The 10 T cell receptor beta chains below come from one sample, sequenced in a study of Graves' ophthalmopathy and Graves' hyperthyroidism. Amplifying from RNA transcripts, the study obtained TCR beta CDR3 regions. Second-round multiplex PCR followed a first-round RT-PCR using HTBI primers. TCRdb ran MiXCR on the multiplex PCR reads and lists one entry per CDR3 protein. Of around 400,000 distinct CDR3 sequences detected, around 18% appear once; the ten largest clones hold roughly 1.4%. Material for sequencing was peripheral blood. Receptors were obtained from a woman younger than 30 with Graves' ophthalmopathy.

The sample holds many counts of this clonotype. The V and J genes are TRBV12-3 or TRBV12-4 and TRBJ2-7; 8 bases are a match to TRBD1. The length of the CDR3 is 18 residues. The V and J ends lost 4 bases and 3 bases, in that order; junction bases with no gene match: 17. This CDR3 is CASSSYYLDRERDYEQYF. The CDR3 DNA sequence: TGTGCCAGCAGTTCATACTACCTGGACAGGGAAAGGGACTACGAGCAGTACTTC.

This clonotype was found many times. The rearrangement links TRBV5-1 to TRBJ2-1; no reliable D call. Trimming pared 6 bases from V and 0 bases from J, leaving 16 bases between. Germline V gene sequence: CDR1 SGHRS, CDR2 YFSETQ. CDR3 length: 16 residues. The CDR3 reads CASKLVPTHSYNEQFF. CDR3 DNA sequence: TGCGCCAGCAAACTTGTGCCTACCCACTCCTACAATGAGCAGTTCTTC.

This clonotype has ten or more counts. CDR3 residues: CASSFMRTAYGYTF. DNA of the CDR3: TGTGCCAGCAGCTTTATGAGGACAGCCTATGGCTACACCTTC. The chain is built from TRBV7-2 and TRBJ1-2; D may be TRBD1 (6 bases). Trimming took 3 bases from V and 4 from J, leaving 12 bases between them. The germline CDR1 and CDR2 sequences are SGHTA and FQGNSA. The CDR3 is made up of 14 amino acids.

This clonotype was seen at least ten times. The V and J genes are TRBV9 and TRBJ2-5; tentatively, D is TRBD1 (5 bases). The CDR3 consists of 15 residues. V lost 3 bases to trimming and J lost 1 base, with 13 bases between them. The V gene's germline CDR1 is SGDLS and CDR2 YYNGEE. CDR3 DNA: TGTGCCAGCAGCGGGTTGGTTGGGGCCCAAGAGACCCAGTACTTC. Its translation: CASSGLVGAQETQYF.

This clonotype was detected many times. The chain recombines TRBV6-2 or TRBV6-3 with TRBJ2-7, with D perhaps matching TRBD1 (6 bases). V lost 0 bases, J lost 1 base, and 16 bases lay in between. The germline CDR1 and CDR2 sequences are MNHEY and SVGEGT. The CDR3 is 17 amino acids. As DNA, the CDR3 is TGTGCCAGCAGTTACTCGTCTTGGGGGCCCGCATCCTACGAGCAGTACTTC. This encodes CASSYSSWGPASYEQYF.

This clonotype has ten or more counts. V and J are TRBV28 and TRBJ2-7, with 8 bases lining up with TRBD1. The CDR3 length is 14 residues. The ends lost 8 bases at V and 6 bases at J; junction bases unmatched: 12. CDR1 is MDHEN and CDR2 is SYDVKM in the germline V gene. CDR3 sequence (DNA): TGTGCCAGCGGCATAGACAGGGGCCCGTTCGAGCAGTACTTC. This translates into CASGIDRGPFEQYF.

This clonotype showed up many times. The chain links TRBV30 to TRBJ2-5; TRBD1 aligns across 7 bases. J lost 7 bases, V lost 0 bases, and 11 bases had no gene match. Germline-derived CDR1 and CDR2 are GTSNPN and SVGIG (reference sequence). The CDR3 runs 15 residues. The CDR3 is CAWSVWDSPARTQYF. The CDR3 bases are TGTGCCTGGAGTGTGTGGGACAGCCCCGCTCGGACCCAGTACTTC.

This clonotype showed up many times. The chain combines TRBV10-3 with TRBJ1-6, with D perhaps TRBD1 (5 bases). The CDR3 has 15 amino acids. V was clipped by 6 bases and J by 10 bases, with 19 bases between them. The V gene's germline CDR1 is ENHRY and CDR2 SYGVKD. As DNA, the CDR3 is TGTGCCATCAGGTCCGGGATCCAGGGTCAATCACCCCTCCACTTT. Protein product: CAIRSGIQGQSPLHF.

The sample holds many counts of this clonotype. The rearrangement uses TRBV30 and TRBJ2-2; D unresolved. V was clipped by 0 bases and J by 4 bases, with 9 bases between them. CDR1 is GTSNPN, CDR2 SVGIG, per germline (reference sequence). The CDR3 runs to 14 residues. The CDR3 nucleotides are TGTGCCTGGAGTGTACTTGTCGGCACCGGGGAGCTGTTTTTT. Translation gives CAWSVLVGTGELFF.

This CDR3 reads CASSFRPGLAGATYEQYF. CDR3 DNA sequence: TGTGCCAGCAGTTTTCGGCCGGGACTAGCGGGAGCTACCTACGAGCAGTACTTC. J is TRBJ2-7 and V is TRBV6-2 or TRBV6-3; TRBD2 matches at 14 bases. Trimming took 4 bases from V and 2 from J; bases not matched to a gene: 10. Germline V gene data show CDR1 as MNHEY and CDR2 as SVGEGT. The CDR3 has 18 amino acids.